This TCR beta chain was observed in a study of T cell responses to AZD1222 COVID-19 vaccine. Whole-study findings and limits: Spike-wide vaccine-associated CD4 TCRs dominated at 160-218 and 743-854. Breadth and depth of Spike-specific TCRs rose after two AZD1222 doses.

Data came from immunoSEQ multiplex PCR; TCRdb stores just in-frame clones and leaves some out. The sample records over 100,000 clones, 70% to 90% being singletons. Germline CDR1 and CDR2: LGHNA and YSLEER. The CDR3 spans 19 residues. V was shortened by 4 bases and J by 6 bases, with 27 bases between the two germline ends. Concerning this clone: Its specificity is unknown.

The sequence came from an adult in good health. The sequenced sample was peripheral blood, obtained on day 0 of AZD1222 vaccination. This chain connects TRBV4-3 to TRBJ2-2; weak D call: TRBD1 (5 bases). The CDR3 sequence is CASSLPPTIGAGLAGELFF. The DNA of the CDR3 is TGCGCCAGCAGCCTACCGCCTACAATCGGCGCAGGGTTAGCCGGGGAGCTGTTTTTT.